The 20 T cell receptor beta chains reported below all come from one sample, sequenced in a study of shared clonotypes between healthy human individuals (dated by TCRdb to the early 2020s). Library method: the immunoSEQ multiplex PCR assay. TCRdb carries this immuneACCESS record with in-frame sequences only. Its versions omit some clonotypes, under half of them owing to an unresolved V gene in the studies checked, with the rest unexplained. This sample comprises about a million clones, approximately 68% of them detected only once. Together, the top ten hold approximately 1.5% of the sample. The sequenced sample consisted of memory CD4+ T cells sorted from blood. This specimen's cell subset or site label, interpreted: CD45RA-negative fraction. The receptors were gathered from a man between 18 and 35 years old in good health.

V is TRBV18 and J is TRBJ2-1; D is perhaps TRBD2 (5 bases). CDR3 length: 15 residues. Germline loops: CDR1 KGHSH, CDR2 LQKENI. Between the trimmed V and J ends, which lost 3 bases and 4 bases, there was a span of 13 bases. CDR3 protein: CASSPPSGVYNEQFF. CDR3 DNA: TGTGCCAGCTCACCTCCCAGCGGCGTATACAATGAGCAGTTCTTC.

The V and J genes are TRBV18 and TRBJ2-7; D might be TRBD1 or TRBD2, each matching 5 bases. This CDR3 is built from 15 residues. The V gene's germline CDR1 is KGHSH and CDR2 LQKENI. The germline V and J ends were trimmed by 2 bases and 2 bases, with 13 bases remaining between them. The CDR3 bases are TGTGCCAGCTCACCATTGGCGCAGGGACCCTACGAGCAGTACTTC. Its translation is CASSPLAQGPYEQYF.

This chain connects TRBV30 to TRBJ1-6; 7 bases are shared with TRBD1. V trimming: 3 bases; J trimming: 7 bases; junction bases outside the gene matches: 3. CDR3 length: 13 residues. Germline V CDR1 and CDR2: GTSNPN, SVGIG (reference sequence). The CDR3 nucleotides are TGTGCCTGGAGCGGACAGGTGAATTCACCCCTCCACTTT. Translating gives CAWSGQVNSPLHF.

The chain combines TRBV5-1 with TRBJ1-2; the D gene is possibly TRBD1 (5 bases). Between the trimmed V and J ends, which lost 0 bases and 2 bases, there was a span of 11 bases. Germline CDR1 and CDR2: SGHRS and YFSETQ. CDR3 size: 15 residues. CDR3 bases: TGCGCCAGCAGCTTGGCTGCAGGGACGAACTATGGCTACACCTTC. This codes for CASSLAAGTNYGYTF.

This clone was observed a handful of times. The rearrangement joins TRBV28 to TRBJ1-5; 11 nucleotides agree with TRBD1. The CDR3 is 19 residues long. V was clipped by 4 bases and J by 0 bases; unmatched bases: 11. The germline gives CDR1 MDHEN, CDR2 SYDVKM. CDR3: CASSSLGQGAVYSNQPQHF. As DNA, the CDR3 is TGTGCCAGCAGTTCGCTAGGACAGGGGGCGGTCTATAGCAATCAGCCCCAGCATTTT.

Points on this clone: The identical CDR3 is also encoded by other nucleotide sequences in the sample. The genes are TRBV30 and TRBJ1-4; unclear D gene. In germline, CDR1 is GTSNPN, CDR2 SVGIG (reference sequence). The CDR3 has 13 residues. Trimming shortened V by 3 bases and J by 4 bases, and 9 bases separated the two germline ends. The CDR3: CAWRDGFNEKLFF. The CDR3, as DNA: TGTGCCTGGAGGGACGGCTTTAATGAAAAACTGTTTTTT.

This chain connects TRBV5-4 to TRBJ1-2; 7 bases fit TRBD1. The CDR3 is 16 amino acids. The germline CDR1 and CDR2 sequences are SGHNT and YYREEE (reference sequence). V gave up 0 bases and J gave up 4 bases; unmatched junction bases: 9. Written as DNA, the CDR3 is TGTGCCAGCAGCTTGGGCCCTGACAGGGAGCTCTATGGCTACACCTTC. It is translated as CASSLGPDRELYGYTF.

The rearrangement links TRBV27 to TRBJ2-3; a possible D gene is TRBD1 (6 bases). Trimming pared 4 bases from V and 3 bases from J, leaving 20 bases between. This CDR3 region has 17 residues. Germline CDR1 and CDR2: MNHEY and SMNVEV (reference sequence). The CDR3 DNA reads as TGTGCCAGCAGTTCTAGGGGGAGCCCAGGGGAGACAGATACGCAGTATTTT. It specifies CASSSRGSPGETDTQYF.

V gene TRBV2 combines with J gene TRBJ2-6; 9 bases are shared with TRBD1. This CDR3 comprises 18 residues. Germline V gene lookup returns CDR1 SNHLY and CDR2 FYNNEI. The junction had 7 bases not matched to a gene; V was cut back by 4 bases and J by 0 bases. This CDR3 is CASSGTGGPISGANVLTF. DNA for the CDR3: TGTGCCAGCAGTGGAACAGGGGGCCCAATCTCTGGGGCCAACGTCCTGACTTTC.

This clone has just a few counts. V and J are TRBV19 and TRBJ1-6; D is unresolved. The length of the CDR3 is 15 residues. Germline CDR1 LNHDA, CDR2 SQIVND (reference sequence). The V end lost 7 bases, the J end lost 8 bases, and 18 bases lay between the germline ends. The CDR3 protein is CASTTTNSDYSPLHF. CDR3 DNA sequence: TGTGCCAGTACTACCACGAACAGCGACTATTCACCCCTCCACTTT.

J is TRBJ1-1 and V is TRBV7-2; tentatively, D is TRBD1 (5 bases). Per germline, CDR1 SGHTA and CDR2 FQGNSA. V lost 2 bases to trimming and J lost 1 base, with 8 bases between them. The CDR3 loop spans 14 amino acids. CDR3 bases: TGTGCCAGCAGCTTAATTGGGGGGAACACTGAAGCTTTCTTT. Protein: CASSLIGGNTEAFF.

The chain recombines TRBV13 with TRBJ2-7, with 10 bases aligning to TRBD2. CDR3 length: 15 amino acids. The germline CDR1 and CDR2 sequences are PRHDT and FYEKMQ (reference sequence). V lost 6 bases, J lost 7 bases, and 12 bases stayed unmatched. Here the CDR3 DNA reads TGTGCCAGCAGGAAGCGGGGGGGCCCGTTCGGAGAGCAGTACTTC. Amino acid sequence: CASRKRGGPFGEQYF.

The rearrangement joins TRBV5-1 to TRBJ2-5; TRBD2 might be the D (7 bases). The CDR3 loop spans 15 amino acids. Per the germline V gene, CDR1 is SGHRS and CDR2 is YFSETQ. V was clipped by 0 bases and J by 1 base, with 10 bases between them. DNA for the CDR3: TGCGCCAGCAGCTTGGAAGGGGGGGCCCAAGAGACCCAGTACTTC. Translation: CASSLEGGAQETQYF. The full variable domain, in which reference TRBV5-1 and TRBJ2-5 provide the parts outside the CDR3, is KAGVTQTPRYLIKTRGQQVTLSCSPISGHRSVSWYQQTPGQGLQFLFEYFSETQRNKGNFPGRFSGRQFSNSRSEMNVSTLELGDSALYLCASSLEGGAQETQYFGPGTRLLVL.

This clone is a singleton in its sample. V and J are TRBV11-2 and TRBJ1-4; D perhaps matches TRBD1 (5 bases). CDR1 is SGHAT, CDR2 FQNNGV, per germline. The CDR3 sequence is 13 residues long. V gave up 1 base and J gave up 8 bases, with 8 bases separating them. The CDR3 DNA reads TGTGCCAGCAGCTTAGGTGCAGGGGAAAAACTGTTTTTT. This encodes CASSLGAGEKLFF.

A remark on this clone: The junction shows a germline mismatch at one end, possibly a read error. The J gene is TRBJ2-4, the V gene TRBV10-1; TRBD2 aligns across 9 bases. The germline V gene has CDR1 WNHNN and CDR2 SYGVQD (reference sequence). The CDR3 length is 13 residues. In DNA form, the CDR3 reads TGCGCCAGCTGGATAGCGGGGGAACCAGTATATGACTTC. Translation gives CASWIAGEPVYDF.

The genes are TRBV30 and TRBJ2-7; a possible D gene is TRBD2 (5 bases). The germline V gene has CDR1 GTSNPN and CDR2 SVGIG (reference sequence). V was trimmed by 3 bases and J by 2 bases, leaving 11 bases between them. This CDR3 contains 13 residues. CDR3 amino acids: CAWRGRGTYEQYF. The CDR3 DNA is TGTGCCTGGAGAGGCCGGGGAACCTACGAGCAGTACTTC.

The rearrangement uses TRBV9 and TRBJ1-4; D ambiguous. Per the germline V gene, CDR1 is SGDLS and CDR2 is YYNGEE. V lost 0 bases, J lost 3 bases, and 9 bases lay in between. The CDR3 contains 15 residues. CDR3 bases: TGTGCCAGCAGCGTAGAGAGTAGGGCTAATGAAAAACTGTTTTTT. Encoded protein: CASSVESRANEKLFF.

This sequence joins TRBV5-6 and TRBJ2-5; possibly TRBD1 for D (7 bases). The germline V gene has CDR1 SGHDT and CDR2 YYEEEE. CDR3 length: 15 amino acids. The V and J ends lost 4 bases and 5 bases respectively, with 18 bases between them. CDR3 DNA: TGTGCCAGCAGCCCAGGCCCGGCAGGGGGGGAGACCCAGTACTTC. It specifies CASSPGPAGGETQYF.

J is TRBJ2-6 and V is TRBV10-3, with 8 bases matching TRBD2. Germline assignment: CDR1 ENHRY and CDR2 SYGVKD. The CDR3 loop spans 15 amino acids. V shed 10 bases and J 0 bases; nucleotides not matched to a gene: 5. This chain's CDR3 is CASGGLGSGANVLTF. The CDR3 DNA sequence: TGTGCCAGCGGGGGGTTGGGCTCTGGGGCCAACGTCCTGACTTTC.

V gene TRBV7-2 combines with J gene TRBJ1-6; D remains unclear. Between the trimmed V and J ends, which lost 1 base and 10 bases, there was a span of 14 bases. CDR3 size: 15 residues. CDR1 is SGHTA and CDR2 is FQGNSA in the germline V gene. Here the CDR3 DNA reads TGTGCCAGCAGCTTAGTATCGGATTTAAGATCACCCCTCCACTTT. Its protein is CASSLVSDLRSPLHF.